This T cell receptor (beta chain) was identified in a study of T cell responses to AZD1222 COVID-19 vaccine. Measured with immunoSEQ multiplex PCR; TCRdb has only the in-frame clones, and not every one. The sample records fewer than 120,000 clones, about nine tenths being singletons. General study results and limits: In all cases, repertoires were sampled only after the peak T cell response.

As for this clone: Its antigen is not identified.

The receptor was isolated from an adult in good health. The sequences come from peripheral blood, collected on day 0 of AZD1222 vaccination.

The CDR3 DNA follows: TGCGCCAGCAGCCAAGATGACTATCGGGTAGGTGAAGCTTTCTTT. Residues: CASSQDDYRVGEAFF. This rearrangement joins TRBV4-1 to TRBJ1-1; unclear D gene. The CDR3 is 15 amino acids. Germline CDR1 and CDR2: MGHRA and YSYEKL. V lost 0 bases to trimming and J lost 7 bases, with 15 bases between them.